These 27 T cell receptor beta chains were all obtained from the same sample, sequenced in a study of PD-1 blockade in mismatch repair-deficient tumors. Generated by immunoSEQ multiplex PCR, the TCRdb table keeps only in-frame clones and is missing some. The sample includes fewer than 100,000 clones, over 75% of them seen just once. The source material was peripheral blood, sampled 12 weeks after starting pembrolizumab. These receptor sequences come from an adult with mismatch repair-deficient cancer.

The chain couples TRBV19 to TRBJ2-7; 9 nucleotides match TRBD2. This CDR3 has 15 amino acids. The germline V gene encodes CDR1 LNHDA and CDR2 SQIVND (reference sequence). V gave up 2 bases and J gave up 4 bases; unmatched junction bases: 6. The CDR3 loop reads CASSILAGVAYEQYF. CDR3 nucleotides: TGTGCCAGTAGTATATTAGCGGGAGTTGCGTACGAGCAGTACTTC.

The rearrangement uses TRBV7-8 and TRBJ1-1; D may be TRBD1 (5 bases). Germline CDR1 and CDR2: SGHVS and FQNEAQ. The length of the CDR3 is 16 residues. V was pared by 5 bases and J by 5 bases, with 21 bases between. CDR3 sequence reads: CASSPSSGTRATEAFF. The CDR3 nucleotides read TGTGCCAGCAGCCCCTCATCGGGGACTCGAGCGACTGAAGCTTTCTTT.

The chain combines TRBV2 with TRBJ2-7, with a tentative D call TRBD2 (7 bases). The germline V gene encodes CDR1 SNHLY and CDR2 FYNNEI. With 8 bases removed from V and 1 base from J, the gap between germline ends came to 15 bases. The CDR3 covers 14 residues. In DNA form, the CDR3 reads TGTGCCAGCGGCCGGGAGGACAGTTCCTACGAGCAGTACTTC. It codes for CASGREDSSYEQYF.

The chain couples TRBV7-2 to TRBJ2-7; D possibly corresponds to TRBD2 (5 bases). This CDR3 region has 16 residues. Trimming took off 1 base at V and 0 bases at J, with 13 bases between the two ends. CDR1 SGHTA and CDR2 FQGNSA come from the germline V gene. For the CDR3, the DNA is TGTGCCAGCAGCTTAGAGAGAGGGTCAACCTCCTACGAGCAGTACTTC. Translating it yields CASSLERGSTSYEQYF.

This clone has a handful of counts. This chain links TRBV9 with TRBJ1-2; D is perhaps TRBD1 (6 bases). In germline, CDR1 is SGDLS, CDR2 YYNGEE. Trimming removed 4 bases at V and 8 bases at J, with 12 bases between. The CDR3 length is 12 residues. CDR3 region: CASSTPGGGYTF. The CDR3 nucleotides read TGTGCCAGCAGCACCCCGGGGGGCGGCTACACCTTC. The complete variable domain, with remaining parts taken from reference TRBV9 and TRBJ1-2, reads DSGVTQTPKHLITATGQRVTLRCSPRSGDLSVYWYQQSLDQGLQFLIQYYNGEERAKGNILERFSAQQFPDLHSELNLSSLELGDSALYFCASSTPGGGYTFGSGTRLTVV.

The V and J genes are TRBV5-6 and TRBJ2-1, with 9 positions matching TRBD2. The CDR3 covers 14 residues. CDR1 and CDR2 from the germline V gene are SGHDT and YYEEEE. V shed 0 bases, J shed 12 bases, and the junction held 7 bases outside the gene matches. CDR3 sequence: CASSLGGLAPGQFF. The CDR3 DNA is TGTGCCAGCAGCTTGGGGGGACTAGCACCGGGGCAGTTCTTC.

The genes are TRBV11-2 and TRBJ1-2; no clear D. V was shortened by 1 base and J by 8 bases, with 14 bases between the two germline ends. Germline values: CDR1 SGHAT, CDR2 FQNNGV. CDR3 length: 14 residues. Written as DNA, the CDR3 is TGTGCCAGCAGCTTAGTAATCTCAGGAGTGGGCTACACCTTC. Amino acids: CASSLVISGVGYTF.

CDR3 DNA sequence: TGTGCCACCAGCAGAGCCAGCCAAGAGCAGTTCTTC. Translated: CATSRASQEQFF. The chain couples TRBV15 to TRBJ2-1; D unresolved. The CDR3 sequence is 12 residues long. The V and J ends lost 1 base and 10 bases respectively, with 8 bases between them. The germline gives CDR1 LNHNV, CDR2 YYDKDF (reference sequence).

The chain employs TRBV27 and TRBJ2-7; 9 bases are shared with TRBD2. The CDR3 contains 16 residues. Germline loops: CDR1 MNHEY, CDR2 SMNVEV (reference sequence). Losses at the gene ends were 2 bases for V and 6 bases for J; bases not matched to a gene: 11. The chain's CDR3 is CASSLTGISGSFEQYF. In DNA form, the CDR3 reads TGTGCCAGCAGTTTAACAGGGATTAGCGGGAGCTTCGAGCAGTACTTC.

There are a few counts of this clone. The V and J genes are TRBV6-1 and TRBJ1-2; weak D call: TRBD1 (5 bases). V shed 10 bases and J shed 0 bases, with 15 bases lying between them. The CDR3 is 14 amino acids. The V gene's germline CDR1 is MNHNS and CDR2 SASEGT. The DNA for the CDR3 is TGTGCCACTCAAGGGGCCCGAGCTAACTATGGCTACACCTTC. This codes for CATQGARANYGYTF.

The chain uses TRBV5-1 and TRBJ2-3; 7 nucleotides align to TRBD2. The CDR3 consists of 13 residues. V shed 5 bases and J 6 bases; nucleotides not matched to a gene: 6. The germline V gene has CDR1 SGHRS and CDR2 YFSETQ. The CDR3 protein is CASSASGGDTQYF. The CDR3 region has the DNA TGCGCCAGCAGTGCTAGCGGAGGTGATACGCAGTATTTT.

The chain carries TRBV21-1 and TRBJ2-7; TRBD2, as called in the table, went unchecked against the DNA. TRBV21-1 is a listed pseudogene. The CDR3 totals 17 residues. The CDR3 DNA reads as TGTGCCAGCAGCAAAGCGCTTTATCAGGAGGAAGTCTACGAGCAGTACTTC. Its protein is CASSKALYQEEVYEQYF.

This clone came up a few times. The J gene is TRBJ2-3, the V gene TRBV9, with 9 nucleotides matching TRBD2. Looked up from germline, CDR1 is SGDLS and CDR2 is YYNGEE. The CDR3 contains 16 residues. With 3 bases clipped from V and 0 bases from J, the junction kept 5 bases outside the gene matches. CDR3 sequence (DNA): TGTGCCAGCAGCGCCCGACTAGCGGCAAGCACAGATACGCAGTATTTT. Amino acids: CASSARLAASTDTQYF.

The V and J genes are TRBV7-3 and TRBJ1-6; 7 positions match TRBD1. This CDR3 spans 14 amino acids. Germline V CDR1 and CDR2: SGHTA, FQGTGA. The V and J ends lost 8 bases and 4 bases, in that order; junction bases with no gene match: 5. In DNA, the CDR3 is TGTGCCAGCTGGGGGACAGTTTATAATTCACCCCTCCACTTT. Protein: CASWGTVYNSPLHF.

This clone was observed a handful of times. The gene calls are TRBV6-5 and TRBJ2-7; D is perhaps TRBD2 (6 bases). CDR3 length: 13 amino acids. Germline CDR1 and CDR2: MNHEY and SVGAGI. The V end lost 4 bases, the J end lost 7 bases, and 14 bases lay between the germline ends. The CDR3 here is CASSSTGTVEQYF. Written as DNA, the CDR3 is TGTGCCAGCAGTTCGACCGGGACTGTTGAGCAGTACTTC.

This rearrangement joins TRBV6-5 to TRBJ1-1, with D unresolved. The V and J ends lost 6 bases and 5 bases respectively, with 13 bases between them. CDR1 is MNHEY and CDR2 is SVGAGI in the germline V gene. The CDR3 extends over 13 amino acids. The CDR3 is CASSRREVTEAFF. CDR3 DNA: TGTGCCAGCAGCAGGAGGGAGGTAACTGAAGCTTTCTTT.

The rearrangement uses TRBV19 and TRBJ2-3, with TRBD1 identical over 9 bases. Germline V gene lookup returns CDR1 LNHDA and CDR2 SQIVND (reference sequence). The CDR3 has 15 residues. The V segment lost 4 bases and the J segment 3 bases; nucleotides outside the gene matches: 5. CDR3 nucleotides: TGTGCCAGTAGTAGCCGGGACAGGGATACAGATACGCAGTATTTT. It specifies CASSSRDRDTDTQYF.

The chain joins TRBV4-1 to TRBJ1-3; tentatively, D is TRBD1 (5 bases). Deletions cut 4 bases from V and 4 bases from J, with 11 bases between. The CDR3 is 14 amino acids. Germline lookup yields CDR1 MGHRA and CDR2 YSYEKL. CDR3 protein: CASSLRDSGNTIYF. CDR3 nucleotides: TGCGCCAGCAGCCTCAGGGACTCGGGAAACACCATATATTTT.

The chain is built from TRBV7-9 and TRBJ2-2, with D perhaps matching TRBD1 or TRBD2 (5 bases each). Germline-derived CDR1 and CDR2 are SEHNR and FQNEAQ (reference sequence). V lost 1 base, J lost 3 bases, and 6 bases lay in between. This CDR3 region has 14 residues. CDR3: CASSLVGDTGELFF. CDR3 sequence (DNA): TGTGCCAGCAGCTTAGTGGGGGACACCGGGGAGCTGTTTTTT.

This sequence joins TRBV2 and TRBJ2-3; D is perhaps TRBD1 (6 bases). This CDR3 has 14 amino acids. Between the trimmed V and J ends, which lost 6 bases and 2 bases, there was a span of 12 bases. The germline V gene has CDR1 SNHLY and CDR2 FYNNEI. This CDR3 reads CASREQGSTDTQYF. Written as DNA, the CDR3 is TGTGCCAGCAGGGAACAGGGCTCCACAGATACGCAGTATTTT. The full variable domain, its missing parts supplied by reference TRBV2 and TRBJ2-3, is EPEVTQTPSHQVTQMGQEVILRCVPISNHLYFYWYRQILGQKVEFLVSFYNNEISEKSEIFDDQFSVERPDGSNFTLKIRSTKLEDSAMYFCASREQGSTDTQYFGPGTRLTVL.

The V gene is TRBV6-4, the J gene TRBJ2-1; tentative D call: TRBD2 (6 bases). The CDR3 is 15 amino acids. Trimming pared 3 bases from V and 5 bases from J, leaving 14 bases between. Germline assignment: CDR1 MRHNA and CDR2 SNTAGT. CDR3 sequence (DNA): TGTGCCAGCAGTGATGGTAGCGGAGCCCACAATGAGCAGTTCTTC. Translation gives CASSDGSGAHNEQFF.

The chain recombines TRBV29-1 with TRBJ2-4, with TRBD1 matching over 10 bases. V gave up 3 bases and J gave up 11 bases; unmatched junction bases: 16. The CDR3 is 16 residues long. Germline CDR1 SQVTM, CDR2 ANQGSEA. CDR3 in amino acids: CSVEGFESGQGNVQYF. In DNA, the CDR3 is TGCAGCGTTGAGGGTTTCGAATCGGGACAGGGGAACGTTCAGTACTTC.

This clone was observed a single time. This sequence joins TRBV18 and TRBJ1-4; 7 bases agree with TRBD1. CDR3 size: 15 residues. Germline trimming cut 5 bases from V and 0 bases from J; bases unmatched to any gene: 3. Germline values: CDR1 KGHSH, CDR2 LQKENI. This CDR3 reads CASSAQGATNEKLFF. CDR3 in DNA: TGTGCCAGCTCAGCCCAGGGGGCAACTAATGAAAAACTGTTTTTT.

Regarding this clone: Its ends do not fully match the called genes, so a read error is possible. The CDR3 bases are TGTGCCAGCAGCTTGGTGGCCGAGTCGGGGCTCCACTTC. Its translation is CASSLVAESGLHF. The rearrangement links TRBV5-6 to TRBJ2-5; D is possibly TRBD1 or TRBD2 (5 bases each). This CDR3 is built from 13 residues. CDR1 and CDR2 (germline): SGHDT, YYEEEE.

The CDR3 here is CASSQGQNYGYTF. DNA for the CDR3: TGTGCCAGCAGTCAGGGACAGAACTATGGCTACACCTTC. This rearrangement joins TRBV6-6 to TRBJ1-2; TRBD1 agrees at 7 bases. After removal of 5 bases from V and 2 bases from J, the junction contained 2 bases not matched to a gene. Germline loops: CDR1 MNHNY, CDR2 SVGAGI (reference sequence). This CDR3 has 13 amino acids.

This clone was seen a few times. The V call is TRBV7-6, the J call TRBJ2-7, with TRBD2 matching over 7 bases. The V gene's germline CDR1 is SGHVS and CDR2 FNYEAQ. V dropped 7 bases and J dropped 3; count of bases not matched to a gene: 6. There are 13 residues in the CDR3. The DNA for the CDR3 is TGTGCCAGCATGGTCTGGGAGGGCTACGAGCAGTACTTC. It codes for CASMVWEGYEQYF.

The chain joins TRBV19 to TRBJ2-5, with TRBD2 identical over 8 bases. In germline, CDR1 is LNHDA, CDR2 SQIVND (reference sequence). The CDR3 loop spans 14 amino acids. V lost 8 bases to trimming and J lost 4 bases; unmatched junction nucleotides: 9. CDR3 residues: CASSPTGGGETQYF. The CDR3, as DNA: TGTGCCAGTTCTCCCACCGGGGGGGGAGAGACCCAGTACTTC.